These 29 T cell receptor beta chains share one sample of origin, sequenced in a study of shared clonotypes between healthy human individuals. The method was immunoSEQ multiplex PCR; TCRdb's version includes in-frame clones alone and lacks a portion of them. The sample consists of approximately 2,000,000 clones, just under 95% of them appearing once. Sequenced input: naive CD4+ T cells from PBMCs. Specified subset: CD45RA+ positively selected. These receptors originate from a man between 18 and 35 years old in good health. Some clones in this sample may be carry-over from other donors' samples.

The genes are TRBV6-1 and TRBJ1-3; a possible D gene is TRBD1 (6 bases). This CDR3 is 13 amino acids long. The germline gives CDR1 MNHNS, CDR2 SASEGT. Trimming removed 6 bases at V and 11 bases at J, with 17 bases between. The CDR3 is CASSSGARMPIYF. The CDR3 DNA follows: TGTGCCAGCAGCTCAGGGGCCCGTATGCCCATATATTTT.

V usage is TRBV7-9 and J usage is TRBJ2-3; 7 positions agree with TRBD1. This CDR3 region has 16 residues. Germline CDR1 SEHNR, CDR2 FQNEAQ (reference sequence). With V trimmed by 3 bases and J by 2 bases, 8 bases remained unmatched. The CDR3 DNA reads TGTGCCAGCAGCTTGGGTCAGGGGGTTTACACAGATACGCAGTATTTT. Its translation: CASSLGQGVYTDTQYF. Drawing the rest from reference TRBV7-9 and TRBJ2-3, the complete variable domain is DTGVSQNPRHKITKRGQNVTFRCDPISEHNRLYWYRQTLGQGPEFLTYFQNEAQLEKSRLLSDRFSAERPKGSFSTLEIQRTEQGDSAMYLCASSLGQGVYTDTQYFGPGTRLTVL.

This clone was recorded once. The CDR3 loop is CASSSRRQGSDTQYF. Here the CDR3 DNA reads TGTGCCAGCAGTTCAAGAAGACAGGGTTCAGATACGCAGTATTTT. J is TRBJ2-3 and V is TRBV28, with 7 bases fitting TRBD1. This CDR3 is built from 15 residues. Germline V lookup: CDR1 MDHEN, CDR2 SYDVKM. The J segment lost 4 bases and the V segment lost 4 bases, leaving 8 bases of the junction unmatched.

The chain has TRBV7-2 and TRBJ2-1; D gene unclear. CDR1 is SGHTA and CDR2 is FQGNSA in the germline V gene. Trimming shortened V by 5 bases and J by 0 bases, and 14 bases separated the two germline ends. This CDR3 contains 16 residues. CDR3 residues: CASSPAGRISYNEQFF. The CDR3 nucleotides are TGTGCCAGCAGCCCAGCCGGGCGGATCTCCTACAATGAGCAGTTCTTC.

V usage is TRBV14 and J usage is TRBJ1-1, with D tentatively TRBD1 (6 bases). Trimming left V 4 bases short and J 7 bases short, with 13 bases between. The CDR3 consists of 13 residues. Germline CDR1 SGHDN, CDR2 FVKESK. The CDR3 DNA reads TGTGCCAGCAGCCTACAGGACAGATTTGAAGCTTTCTTT. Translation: CASSLQDRFEAFF. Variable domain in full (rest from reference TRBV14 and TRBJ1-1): EAGVTQFPSHSVIEKGQTVTLRCDPISGHDNLYWYRRVMGKEIKFLLHFVKESKQDESGMPNNRFLAERTGGTYSTLKVQPAELEDSGVYFCASSLQDRFEAFFGQGTRLTVV.

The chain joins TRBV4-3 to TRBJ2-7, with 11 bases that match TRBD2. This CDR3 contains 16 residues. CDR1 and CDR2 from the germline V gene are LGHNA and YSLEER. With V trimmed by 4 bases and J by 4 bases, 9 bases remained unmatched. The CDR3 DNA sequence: TGCGCCAGCAGCCCCCTGGCGGGACTAGCGGAATACGAGCAGTACTTC. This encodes CASSPLAGLAEYEQYF.

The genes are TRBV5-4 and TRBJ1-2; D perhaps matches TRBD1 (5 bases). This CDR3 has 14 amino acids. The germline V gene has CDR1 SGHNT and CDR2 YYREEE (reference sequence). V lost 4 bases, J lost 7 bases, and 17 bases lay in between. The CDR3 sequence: CASSQDKEVGGYTF. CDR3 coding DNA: TGTGCCAGCAGCCAGGACAAAGAAGTAGGTGGCTACACCTTC.

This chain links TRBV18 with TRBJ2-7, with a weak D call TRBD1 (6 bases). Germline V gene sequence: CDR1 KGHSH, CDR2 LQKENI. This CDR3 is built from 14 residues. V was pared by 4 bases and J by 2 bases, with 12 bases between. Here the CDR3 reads CASSLGQHTYEQYF. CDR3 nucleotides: TGTGCCAGCTCACTGGGACAACACACCTACGAGCAGTACTTC.

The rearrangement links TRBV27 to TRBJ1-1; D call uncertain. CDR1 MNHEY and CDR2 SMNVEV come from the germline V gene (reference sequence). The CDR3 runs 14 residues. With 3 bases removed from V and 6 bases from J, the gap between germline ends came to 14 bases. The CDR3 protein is CASSLGQKFAEAFF. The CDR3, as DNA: TGTGCCAGCAGTTTGGGCCAAAAGTTCGCTGAAGCTTTCTTT.

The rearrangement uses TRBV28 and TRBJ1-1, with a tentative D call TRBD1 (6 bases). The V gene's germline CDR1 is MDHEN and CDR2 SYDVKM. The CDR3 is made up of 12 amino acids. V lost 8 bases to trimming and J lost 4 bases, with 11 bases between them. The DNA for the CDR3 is TGTGCCAGCGGAGGGGGGGCCACTGAAGCTTTCTTT. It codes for CASGGGATEAFF. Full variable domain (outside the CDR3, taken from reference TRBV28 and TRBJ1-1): DVKVTQSSRYLVKRTGEKVFLECVQDMDHENMFWYRQDPGLGLRLIYFSYDVKMKEKGDIPEGYSVSREKKERFSLILESASTNQTSMYLCASGGGATEAFFGQGTRLTVV.

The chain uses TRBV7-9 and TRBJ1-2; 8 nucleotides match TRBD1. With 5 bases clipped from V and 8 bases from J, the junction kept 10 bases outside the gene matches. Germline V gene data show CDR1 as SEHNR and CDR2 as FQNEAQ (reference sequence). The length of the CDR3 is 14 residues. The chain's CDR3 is CASSQTQGVQGYTF. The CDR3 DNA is TGTGCCAGCAGCCAAACACAGGGGGTGCAAGGCTACACCTTC.

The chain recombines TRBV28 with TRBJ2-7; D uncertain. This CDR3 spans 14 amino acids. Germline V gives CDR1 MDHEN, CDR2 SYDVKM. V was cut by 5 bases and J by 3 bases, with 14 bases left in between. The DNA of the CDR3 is TGTGCCAGCAGTCCTACCGACCCGGTCTACGAGCAGTACTTC. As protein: CASSPTDPVYEQYF.

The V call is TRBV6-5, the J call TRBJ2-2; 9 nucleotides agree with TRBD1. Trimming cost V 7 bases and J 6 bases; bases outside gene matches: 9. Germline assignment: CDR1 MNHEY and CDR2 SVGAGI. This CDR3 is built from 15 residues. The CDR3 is CASTGTGTFPGELFF. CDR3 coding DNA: TGTGCCAGCACTGGGACAGGGACCTTTCCCGGGGAGCTGTTTTTT.

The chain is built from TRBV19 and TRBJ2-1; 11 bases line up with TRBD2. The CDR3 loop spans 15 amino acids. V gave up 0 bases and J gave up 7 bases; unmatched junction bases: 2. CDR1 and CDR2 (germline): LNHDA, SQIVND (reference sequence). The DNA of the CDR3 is TGTGCCAGTAGTATAGATAGCGGGAGGGGTAATGAGCAGTTCTTC. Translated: CASSIDSGRGNEQFF. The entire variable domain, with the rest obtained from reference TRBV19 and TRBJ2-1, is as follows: DGGITQSPKYLFRKEGQNVTLSCEQNLNHDAMYWYRQDPGQGLRLIYYSQIVNDFQKGDIAEGYSVSREKKESFPLTVTSAQKNPTAFYLCASSIDSGRGNEQFFGPGTRLTVL.

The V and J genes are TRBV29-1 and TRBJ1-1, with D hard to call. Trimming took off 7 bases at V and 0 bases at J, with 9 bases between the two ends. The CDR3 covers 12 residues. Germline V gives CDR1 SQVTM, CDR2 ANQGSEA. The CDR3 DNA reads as TGCAGCGCGCAGTCCTTGAACACTGAAGCTTTCTTT. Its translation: CSAQSLNTEAFF.

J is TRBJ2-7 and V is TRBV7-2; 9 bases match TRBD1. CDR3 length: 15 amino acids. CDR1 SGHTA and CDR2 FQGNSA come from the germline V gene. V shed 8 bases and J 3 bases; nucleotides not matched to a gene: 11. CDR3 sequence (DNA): TGTGCCAGCGCGATTACGACAGGGGGAGTCTACGAGCAGTACTTC. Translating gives CASAITTGGVYEQYF.

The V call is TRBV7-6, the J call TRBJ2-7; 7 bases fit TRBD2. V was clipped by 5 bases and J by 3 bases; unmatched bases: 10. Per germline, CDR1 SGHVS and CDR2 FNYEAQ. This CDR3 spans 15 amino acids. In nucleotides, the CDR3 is TGTGCCAGCAGCCGGCGCGGGAGTCCCAGCTACGAGCAGTACTTC. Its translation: CASSRRGSPSYEQYF.

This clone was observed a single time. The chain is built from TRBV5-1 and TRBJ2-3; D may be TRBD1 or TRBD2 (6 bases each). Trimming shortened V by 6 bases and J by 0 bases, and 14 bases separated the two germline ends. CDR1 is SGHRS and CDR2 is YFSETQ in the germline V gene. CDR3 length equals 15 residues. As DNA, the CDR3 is TGCGCCAGCAACCCGGTGGGGGGCAGCACAGATACGCAGTATTTT. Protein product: CASNPVGGSTDTQYF.

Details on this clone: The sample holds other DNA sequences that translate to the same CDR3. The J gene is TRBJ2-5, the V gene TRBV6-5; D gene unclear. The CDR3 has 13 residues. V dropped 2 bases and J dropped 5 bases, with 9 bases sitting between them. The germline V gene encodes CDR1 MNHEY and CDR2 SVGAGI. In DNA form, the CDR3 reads TGTGCCAGCAGTTACGGCGATCGGGAGACCCAGTACTTC. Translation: CASSYGDRETQYF.

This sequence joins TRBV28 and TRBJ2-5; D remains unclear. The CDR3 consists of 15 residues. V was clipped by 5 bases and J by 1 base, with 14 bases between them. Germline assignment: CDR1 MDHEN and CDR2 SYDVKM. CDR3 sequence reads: CASSPLGWSQETQYF. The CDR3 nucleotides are TGTGCCAGCAGTCCCCTGGGGTGGTCCCAAGAGACCCAGTACTTC.

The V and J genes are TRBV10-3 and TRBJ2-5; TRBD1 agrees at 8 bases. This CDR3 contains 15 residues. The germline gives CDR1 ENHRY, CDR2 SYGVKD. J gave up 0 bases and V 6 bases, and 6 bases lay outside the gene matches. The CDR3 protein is CAISPQGDHQETQYF. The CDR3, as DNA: TGTGCCATCAGCCCACAGGGGGACCACCAAGAGACCCAGTACTTC.

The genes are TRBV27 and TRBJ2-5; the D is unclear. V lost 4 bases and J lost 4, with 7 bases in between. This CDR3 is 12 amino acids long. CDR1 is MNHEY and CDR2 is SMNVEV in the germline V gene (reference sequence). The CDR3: CASSSWGETQYF. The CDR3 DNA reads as TGTGCCAGCAGTTCGTGGGGAGAGACCCAGTACTTC.

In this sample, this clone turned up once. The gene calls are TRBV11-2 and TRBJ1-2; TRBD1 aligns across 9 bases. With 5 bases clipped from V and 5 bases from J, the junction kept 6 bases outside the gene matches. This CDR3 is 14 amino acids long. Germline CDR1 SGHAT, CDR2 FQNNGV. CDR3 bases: TGTGCCAGCAGCCCTACCGGGACAGGGTATGGCTACACCTTC. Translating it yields CASSPTGTGYGYTF.

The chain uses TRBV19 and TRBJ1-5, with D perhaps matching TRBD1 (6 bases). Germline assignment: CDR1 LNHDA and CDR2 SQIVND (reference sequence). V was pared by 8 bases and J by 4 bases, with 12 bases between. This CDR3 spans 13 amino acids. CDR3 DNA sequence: TGTGCCAGTCAGGGGTATGGAAATCAGCCCCAGCATTTT. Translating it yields CASQGYGNQPQHF.

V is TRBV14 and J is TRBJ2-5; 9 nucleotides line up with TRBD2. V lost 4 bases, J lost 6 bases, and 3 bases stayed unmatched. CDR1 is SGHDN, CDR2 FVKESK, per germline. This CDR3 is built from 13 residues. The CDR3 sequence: CASSLAGGKTQYF. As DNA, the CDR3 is TGTGCCAGCAGCCTCGCGGGGGGGAAGACCCAGTACTTC.

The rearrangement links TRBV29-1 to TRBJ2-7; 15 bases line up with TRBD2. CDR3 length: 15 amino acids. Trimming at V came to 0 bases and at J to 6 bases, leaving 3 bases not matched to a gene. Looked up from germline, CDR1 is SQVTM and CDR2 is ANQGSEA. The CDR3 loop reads CSVEDPGLAGGEQYF. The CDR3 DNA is TGCAGCGTTGAAGATCCGGGACTAGCGGGGGGCGAGCAGTACTTC.

DNA for the CDR3: TGTGCCAGCAGCTCCCCCCGGCCGGGAGGTAGGGAGACCCAGTACTTC. Translating it yields CASSSPRPGGRETQYF. The chain is built from TRBV28 and TRBJ2-5, with 7 positions matching TRBD2. V lost 6 bases to trimming and J lost 5 bases; unmatched junction nucleotides: 15. Germline V gives CDR1 MDHEN, CDR2 SYDVKM. The CDR3 contains 16 residues.

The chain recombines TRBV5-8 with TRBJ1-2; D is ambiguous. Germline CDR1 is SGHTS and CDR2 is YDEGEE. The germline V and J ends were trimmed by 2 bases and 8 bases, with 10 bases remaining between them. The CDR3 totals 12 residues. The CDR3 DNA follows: TGTGCCAGCAGCTTTGATAGGCAGGGCTACACCTTC. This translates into CASSFDRQGYTF.

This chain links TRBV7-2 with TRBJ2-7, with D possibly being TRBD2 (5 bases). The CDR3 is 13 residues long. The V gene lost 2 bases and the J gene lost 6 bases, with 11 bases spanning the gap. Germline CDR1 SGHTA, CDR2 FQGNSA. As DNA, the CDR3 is TGTGCCAGCAGCTTATTCGGGGTGCGCGAGCAGTACTTC. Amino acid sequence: CASSLFGVREQYF.